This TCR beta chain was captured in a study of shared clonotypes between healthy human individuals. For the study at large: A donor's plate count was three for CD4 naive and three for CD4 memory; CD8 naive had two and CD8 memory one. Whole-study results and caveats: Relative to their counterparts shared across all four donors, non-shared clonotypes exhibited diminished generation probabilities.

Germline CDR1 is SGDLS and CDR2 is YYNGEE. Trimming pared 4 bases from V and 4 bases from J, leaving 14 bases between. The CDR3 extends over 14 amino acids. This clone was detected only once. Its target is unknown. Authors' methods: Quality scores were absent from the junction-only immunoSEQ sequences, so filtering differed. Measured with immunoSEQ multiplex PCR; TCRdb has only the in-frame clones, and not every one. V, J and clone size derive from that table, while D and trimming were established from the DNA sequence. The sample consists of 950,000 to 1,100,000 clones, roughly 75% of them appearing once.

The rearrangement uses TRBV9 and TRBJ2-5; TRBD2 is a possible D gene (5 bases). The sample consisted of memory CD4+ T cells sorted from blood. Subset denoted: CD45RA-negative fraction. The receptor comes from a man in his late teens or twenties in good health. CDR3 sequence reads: CASSPGGLAETQYF. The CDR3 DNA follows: TGTGCCAGCAGCCCAGGAGGACTCGCAGAGACCCAGTACTTC.